The T cell receptor (beta chain) under discussion was sequenced for a study of shared clonotypes between healthy human individuals. To note about this clone: This sample includes further DNA sequences coding for the same CDR3.

The data were produced by immunoSEQ multiplex PCR, yet TCRdb's version contains in-frame clones alone and is incomplete. The repertoire has about 2.4 million clones, around nine tenths of them found once; the top ten carry roughly 0.13%. V was clipped by 4 bases and J by 3 bases, with 2 bases between them. CDR3 size: 11 residues. Germline CDR1 SGHDN, CDR2 FVKESK. The chain links TRBV14 to TRBJ2-3; D is uncertain. The sequenced sample consisted of naive CD4+ T cells sorted from blood. Subset specified: CD45RA+ positively selected. The clonotype was recovered from a man younger than 35 in good health. CDR3 in amino acids: CASSRTDTQYF. Here the CDR3 DNA reads TGTGCCAGCAGCCGGACAGATACGCAGTATTTT. Variable domain in full (rest from reference TRBV14 and TRBJ2-3): EAGVTQFPSHSVIEKGQTVTLRCDPISGHDNLYWYRRVMGKEIKFLLHFVKESKQDESGMPNNRFLAERTGGTYSTLKVQPAELEDSGVYFCASSRTDTQYFGPGTRLTVL.